This entry lists 3 T cell receptor beta chains sequenced from one sample in a study of blood T cell repertoires in COVID-19. Sequencing used immunoSEQ multiplex PCR; TCRdb keeps in-frame clones, though not all of them. The data hold about 310,000 clones, with around 90% observed a single time. The source material was PBMCs or T cells enriched from blood (not recorded which). These receptors all come from a man aged 55 to 70 who had recovered from COVID-19.

CDR3 protein: CAISLLQGNGEQYF. The CDR3 DNA is TGTGCCATCAGCCTATTACAGGGAAATGGCGAGCAGTACTTC. The V gene is TRBV10-3, the J gene TRBJ2-7; tentative D call: TRBD1 (6 bases). Germline V CDR1 and CDR2: ENHRY, SYGVKD. CDR3 size: 14 residues. V lost 6 bases to trimming and J lost 6 bases, with 18 bases between them.

V is TRBV24-1 and J is TRBJ2-1; TRBD2 is a possible D gene (6 bases). CDR3 length equals 15 residues. Germline assignment: CDR1 KGHDR and CDR2 SFDVKD. V lost 5 bases and J lost 7, with 17 bases in between. Written as DNA, the CDR3 is TGTGCCACCAGTGCGGTATCGAGGGCGGGGAATGAGCAGTTCTTC. Protein product: CATSAVSRAGNEQFF.

The chain employs TRBV2 and TRBJ2-7; 7 bases align to TRBD1. This CDR3 is 13 amino acids long. CDR1 SNHLY and CDR2 FYNNEI come from the germline V gene. With 9 bases clipped from V and 3 bases from J, the junction kept 8 bases outside the gene matches. The CDR3 nucleotides are TGTGCCAGTCAGACAGGGAACATCTACGAGCAGTACTTC. Translating it yields CASQTGNIYEQYF.